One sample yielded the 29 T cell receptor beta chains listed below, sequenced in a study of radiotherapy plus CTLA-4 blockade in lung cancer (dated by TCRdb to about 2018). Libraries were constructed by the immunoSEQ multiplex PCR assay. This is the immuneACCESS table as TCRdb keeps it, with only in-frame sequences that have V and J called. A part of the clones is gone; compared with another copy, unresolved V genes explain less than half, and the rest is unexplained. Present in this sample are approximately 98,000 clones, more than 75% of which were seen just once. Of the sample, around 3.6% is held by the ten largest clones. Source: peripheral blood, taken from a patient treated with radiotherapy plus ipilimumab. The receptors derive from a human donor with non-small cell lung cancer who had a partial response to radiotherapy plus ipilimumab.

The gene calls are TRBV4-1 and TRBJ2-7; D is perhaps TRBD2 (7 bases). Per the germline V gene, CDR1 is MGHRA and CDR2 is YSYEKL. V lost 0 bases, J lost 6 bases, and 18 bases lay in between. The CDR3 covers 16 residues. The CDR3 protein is CASSQDLRGRAGEQYF. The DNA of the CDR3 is TGCGCCAGCAGCCAAGATTTAAGGGGGAGGGCCGGCGAGCAGTACTTC.

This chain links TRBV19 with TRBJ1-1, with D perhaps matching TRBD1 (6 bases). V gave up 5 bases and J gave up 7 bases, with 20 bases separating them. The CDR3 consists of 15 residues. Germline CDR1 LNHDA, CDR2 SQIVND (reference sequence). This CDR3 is CASSAPDRGPVEAFF. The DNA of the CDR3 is TGTGCCAGTAGTGCGCCGGACAGAGGACCCGTTGAAGCTTTCTTT.

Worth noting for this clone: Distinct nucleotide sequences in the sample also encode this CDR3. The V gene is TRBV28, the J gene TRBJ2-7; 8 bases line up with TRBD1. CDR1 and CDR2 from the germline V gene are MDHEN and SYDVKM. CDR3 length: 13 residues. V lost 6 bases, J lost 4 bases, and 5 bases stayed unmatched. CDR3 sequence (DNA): TGTGCCAGCAGCAGGGGGCGGGAATACGAGCAGTACTTC. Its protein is CASSRGREYEQYF.

The CDR3 nucleotides are TGTGCCAGTAGTATTGGGCACAGCAATCAGCCCCAGCATTTT. It encodes CASSIGHSNQPQHF. The chain links TRBV19 to TRBJ1-5; D ambiguous. CDR1 is LNHDA and CDR2 is SQIVND in the germline V gene (reference sequence). V was pared by 3 bases and J by 1 base, with 7 bases between. The CDR3 extends over 14 amino acids.

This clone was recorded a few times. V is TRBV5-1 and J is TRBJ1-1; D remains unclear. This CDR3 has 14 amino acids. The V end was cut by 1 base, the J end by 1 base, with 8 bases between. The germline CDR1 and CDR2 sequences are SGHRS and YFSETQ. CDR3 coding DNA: TGCGCCAGCAGCTTGAGAACACAGAACACTGAAGCTTTCTTT. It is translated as CASSLRTQNTEAFF.

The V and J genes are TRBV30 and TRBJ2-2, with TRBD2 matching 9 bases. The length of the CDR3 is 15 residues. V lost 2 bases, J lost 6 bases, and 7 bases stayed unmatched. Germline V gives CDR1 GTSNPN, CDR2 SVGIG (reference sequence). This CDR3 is CAWSTGTSRAGELFF. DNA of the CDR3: TGTGCCTGGAGTACCGGGACTAGCAGAGCCGGGGAGCTGTTTTTT.

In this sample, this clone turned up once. The CDR3 reads CASSVYWRDTQYF. Written as DNA, the CDR3 is TGTGCCAGCAGCGTCTACTGGCGGGATACGCAGTATTTT. The chain has TRBV9 and TRBJ2-3, with unresolved D. Per the germline V gene, CDR1 is SGDLS and CDR2 is YYNGEE. V was pared by 2 bases and J by 6 bases, with 10 bases between. The CDR3 loop spans 13 amino acids.

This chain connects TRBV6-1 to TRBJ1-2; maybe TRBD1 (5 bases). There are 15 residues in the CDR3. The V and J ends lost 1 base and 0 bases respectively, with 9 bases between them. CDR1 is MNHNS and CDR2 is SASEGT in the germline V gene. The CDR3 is CASSEGQGTNYGYTF. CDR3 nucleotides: TGTGCCAGCAGTGAAGGGCAGGGTACTAACTATGGCTACACCTTC.

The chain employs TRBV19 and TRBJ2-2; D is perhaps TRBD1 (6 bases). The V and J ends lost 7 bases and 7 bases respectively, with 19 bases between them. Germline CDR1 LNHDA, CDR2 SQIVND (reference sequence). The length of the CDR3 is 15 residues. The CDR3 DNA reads TGTGCCAGTATGCACCGCAGGGGAGAGAGCGGGGAGCTGTTTTTT. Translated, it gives CASMHRRGESGELFF. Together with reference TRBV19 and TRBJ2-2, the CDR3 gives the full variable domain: DGGITQSPKYLFRKEGQNVTLSCEQNLNHDAMYWYRQDPGQGLRLIYYSQIVNDFQKGDIAEGYSVSREKKESFPLTVTSAQKNPTAFYLCASMHRRGESGELFFGEGSRLTVL.

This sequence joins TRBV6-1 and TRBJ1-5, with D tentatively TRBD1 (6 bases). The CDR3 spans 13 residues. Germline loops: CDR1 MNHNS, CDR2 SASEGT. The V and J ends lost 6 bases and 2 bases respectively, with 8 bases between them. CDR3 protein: CASRQGGNQPQHF. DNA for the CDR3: TGTGCCAGCAGACAGGGAGGCAATCAGCCCCAGCATTTT.

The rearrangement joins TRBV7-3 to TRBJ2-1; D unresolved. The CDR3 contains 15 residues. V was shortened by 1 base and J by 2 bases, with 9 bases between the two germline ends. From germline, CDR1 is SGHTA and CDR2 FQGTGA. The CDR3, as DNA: TGTGCCAGCAGCTTAATGGCCAGCGCCTACAATGAGCAGTTCTTC. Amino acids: CASSLMASAYNEQFF.

The CDR3 sequence: CASSLDSRGYTF. CDR3 DNA: TGTGCCAGCAGTTTAGACAGTCGGGGCTACACCTTC. The V and J genes are TRBV28 and TRBJ1-2, with TRBD1 as a possible D gene (5 bases). V was clipped by 2 bases and J by 8 bases, with 9 bases between them. The CDR3 sequence is 12 residues long. Germline V gene data show CDR1 as MDHEN and CDR2 as SYDVKM.

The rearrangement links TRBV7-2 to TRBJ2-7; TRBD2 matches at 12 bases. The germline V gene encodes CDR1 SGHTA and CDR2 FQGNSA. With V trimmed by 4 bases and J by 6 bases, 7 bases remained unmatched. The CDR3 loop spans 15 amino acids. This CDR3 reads CASSSRLAGAGEQYF. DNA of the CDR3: TGTGCCAGCAGCTCCCGACTAGCGGGAGCAGGCGAGCAGTACTTC.

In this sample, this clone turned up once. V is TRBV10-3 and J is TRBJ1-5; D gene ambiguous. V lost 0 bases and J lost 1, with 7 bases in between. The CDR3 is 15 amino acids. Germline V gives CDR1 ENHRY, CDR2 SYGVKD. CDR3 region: CAISESGESNQPQHF. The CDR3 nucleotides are TGTGCCATCAGTGAGTCAGGAGAGAGCAATCAGCCCCAGCATTTT.

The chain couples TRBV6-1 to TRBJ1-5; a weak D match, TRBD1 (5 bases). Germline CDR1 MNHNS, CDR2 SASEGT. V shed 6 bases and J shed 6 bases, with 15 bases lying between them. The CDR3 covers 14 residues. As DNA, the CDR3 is TGTGCCAGCAGCTACAGGAGACAAGGTCAGCCCCAGCATTTT. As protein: CASSYRRQGQPQHF.

The CDR3 region has the DNA TGTGCCAGTAGTCCCACGGGGGACGGCCTGAGGACCCAGTACTTC. This sequence encodes CASSPTGDGLRTQYF. J is TRBJ2-5 and V is TRBV19, with D tentatively TRBD2 (6 bases). Germline V gene lookup returns CDR1 LNHDA and CDR2 SQIVND (reference sequence). Trimming left V 5 bases short and J 7 bases short, with 20 bases between. This CDR3 is 15 amino acids long.

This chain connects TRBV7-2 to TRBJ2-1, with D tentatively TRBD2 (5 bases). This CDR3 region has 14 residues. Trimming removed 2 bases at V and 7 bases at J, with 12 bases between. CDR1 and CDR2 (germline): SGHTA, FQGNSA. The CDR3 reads CASSLLVGANEQFF. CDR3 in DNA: TGTGCCAGCAGCTTACTAGTGGGAGCGAATGAGCAGTTCTTC.

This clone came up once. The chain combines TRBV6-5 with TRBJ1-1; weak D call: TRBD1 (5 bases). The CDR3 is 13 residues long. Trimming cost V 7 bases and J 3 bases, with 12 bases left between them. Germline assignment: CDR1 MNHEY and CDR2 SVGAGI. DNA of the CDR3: TGTGCCAGCACTTGGGAGGGGTACACTGAAGCTTTCTTT. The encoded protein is CASTWEGYTEAFF.

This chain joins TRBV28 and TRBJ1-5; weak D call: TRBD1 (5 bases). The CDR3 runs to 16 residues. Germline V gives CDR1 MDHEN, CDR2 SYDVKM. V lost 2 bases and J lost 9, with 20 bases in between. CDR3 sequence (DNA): TGTGCCAGCAGTTTAGAAGTGGGGCAGGGCGGGGCGCCCCAGCATTTT. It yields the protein CASSLEVGQGGAPQHF.

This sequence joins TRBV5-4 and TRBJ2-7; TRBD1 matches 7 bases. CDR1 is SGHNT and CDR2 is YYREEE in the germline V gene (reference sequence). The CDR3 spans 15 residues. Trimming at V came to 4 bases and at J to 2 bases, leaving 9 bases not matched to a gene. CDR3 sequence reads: CASSARDSLAYEQYF. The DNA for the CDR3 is TGTGCCAGCAGCGCTAGGGACAGTCTCGCCTACGAGCAGTACTTC.

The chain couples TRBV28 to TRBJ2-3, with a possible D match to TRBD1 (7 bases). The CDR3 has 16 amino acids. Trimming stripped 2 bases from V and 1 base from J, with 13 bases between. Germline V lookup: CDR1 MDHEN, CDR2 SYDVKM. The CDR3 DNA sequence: TGTGCCAGCAGTTTACTGGCGGGACAGCGCACAGATACGCAGTATTTT. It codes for CASSLLAGQRTDTQYF.

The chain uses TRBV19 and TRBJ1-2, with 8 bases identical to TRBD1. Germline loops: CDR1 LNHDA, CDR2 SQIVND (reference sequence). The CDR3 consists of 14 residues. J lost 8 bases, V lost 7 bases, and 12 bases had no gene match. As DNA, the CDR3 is TGTGCCAGTAATTCCGGGACAGGCCCCAGGGGCTACACCTTC. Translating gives CASNSGTGPRGYTF.

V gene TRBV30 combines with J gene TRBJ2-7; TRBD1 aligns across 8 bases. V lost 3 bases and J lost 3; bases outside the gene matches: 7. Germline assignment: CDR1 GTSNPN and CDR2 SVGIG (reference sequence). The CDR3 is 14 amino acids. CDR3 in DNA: TGTGCCTGGAGCCGTCCGGACAGGGACTACGAGCAGTACTTC. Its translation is CAWSRPDRDYEQYF.

In DNA form, the CDR3 reads TGCGCCAGCAGCCCCTACGCCGGGGGTCCGGATAATTCACCCCTCCACTTT. Translating gives CASSPYAGGPDNSPLHF. The chain is built from TRBV5-1 and TRBJ1-6; weak D call: TRBD1 (5 bases). Germline assignment: CDR1 SGHRS and CDR2 YFSETQ. V was shortened by 4 bases and J by 5 bases, with 19 bases between the two germline ends. This CDR3 is 17 amino acids long.

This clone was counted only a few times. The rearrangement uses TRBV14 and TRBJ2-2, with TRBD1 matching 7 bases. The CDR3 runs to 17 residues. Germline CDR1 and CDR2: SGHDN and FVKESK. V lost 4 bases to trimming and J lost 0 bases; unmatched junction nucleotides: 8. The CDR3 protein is CASSLHPGTANTGELFF. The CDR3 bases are TGTGCCAGCAGCCTACACCCCGGGACAGCGAACACCGGGGAGCTGTTTTTT.

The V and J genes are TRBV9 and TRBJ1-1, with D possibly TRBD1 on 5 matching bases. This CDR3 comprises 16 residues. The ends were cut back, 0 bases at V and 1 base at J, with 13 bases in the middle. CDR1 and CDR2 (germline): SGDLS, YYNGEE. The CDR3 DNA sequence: TGTGCCAGCAGCGTAGATCTGTGGGGGGGGAACACTGAAGCTTTCTTT. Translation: CASSVDLWGGNTEAFF.

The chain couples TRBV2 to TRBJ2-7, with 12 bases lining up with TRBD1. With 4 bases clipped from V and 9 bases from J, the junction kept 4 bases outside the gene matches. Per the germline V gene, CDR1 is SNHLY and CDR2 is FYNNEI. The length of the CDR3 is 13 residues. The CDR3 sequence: CASSAGTGGRQYF. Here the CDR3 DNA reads TGTGCCAGCAGTGCCGGGACAGGGGGCCGGCAGTACTTC.

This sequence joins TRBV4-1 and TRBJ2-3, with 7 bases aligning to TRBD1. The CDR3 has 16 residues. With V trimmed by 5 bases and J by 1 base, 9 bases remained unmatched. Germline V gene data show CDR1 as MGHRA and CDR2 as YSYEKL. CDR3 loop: CASSSTVGTGTDTQYF. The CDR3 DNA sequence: TGCGCCAGCAGCTCTACGGTGGGGACAGGCACAGATACGCAGTATTTT.

This CDR3 is CASTGVLSNQPQHF. DNA of the CDR3: TGTGCCAGCACCGGGGTTCTTAGCAATCAGCCCCAGCATTTT. The chain links TRBV6-5 to TRBJ1-5; D not resolved. The germline CDR1 and CDR2 sequences are MNHEY and SVGAGI. This CDR3 region has 14 residues. V lost 7 bases to trimming and J lost 0 bases, with 10 bases between them.